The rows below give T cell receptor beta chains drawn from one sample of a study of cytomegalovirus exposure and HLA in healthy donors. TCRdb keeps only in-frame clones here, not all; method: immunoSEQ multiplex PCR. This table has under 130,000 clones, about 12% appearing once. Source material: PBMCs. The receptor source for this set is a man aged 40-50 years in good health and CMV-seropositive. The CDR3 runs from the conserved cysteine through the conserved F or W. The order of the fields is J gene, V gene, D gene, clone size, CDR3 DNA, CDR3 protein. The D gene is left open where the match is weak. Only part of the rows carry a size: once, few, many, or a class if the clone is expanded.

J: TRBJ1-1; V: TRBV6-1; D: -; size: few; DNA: TGTGCCAGTGGGCCAGGGAGGCCGAACACTGAAGCTTTCTTT; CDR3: CASGPGRPNTEAFF
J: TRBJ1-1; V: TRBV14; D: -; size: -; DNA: TGTGCCAGCAGCCGGAACAACGCCGGGACACTAAACACTGAAGCTTTCTTT; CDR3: CASSRNNAGTLNTEAFF
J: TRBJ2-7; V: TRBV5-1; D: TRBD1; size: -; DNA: TGCGCCAGCAGCTTGGGTGTCGGACAGGGGGCCTACGAGCAGTACTTC; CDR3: CASSLGVGQGAYEQYF
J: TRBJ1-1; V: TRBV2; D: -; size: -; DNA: TGTGCCAGCAGCCTAGGGGGAGAAACTGAAGCTTTCTTT; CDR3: CASSLGGETEAFF
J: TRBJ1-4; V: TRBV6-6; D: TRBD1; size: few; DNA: TGTGCCAGCAGTACCGGACAGGAACCTAATGAAAAACTGTTTTTT; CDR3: CASSTGQEPNEKLFF
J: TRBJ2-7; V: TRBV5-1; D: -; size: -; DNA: TGCGCCAGCAGCTTCTCCATGGAGACCGGAGCCCCCTACGAGCAGTACTTC; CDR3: CASSFSMETGAPYEQYF
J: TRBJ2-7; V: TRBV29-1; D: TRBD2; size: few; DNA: TGCAGCGGATCTAGCGGGGCGGGGGAGCAGTACTTC; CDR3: CSGSSGAGEQYF
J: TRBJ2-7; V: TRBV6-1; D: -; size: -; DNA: TGTGCCAGCAGTGAACGCGGGGAAATCTCCTACGAGCAGTACTTC; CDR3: CASSERGEISYEQYF
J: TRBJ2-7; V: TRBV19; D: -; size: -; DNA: TGTGCCAGTAGGAAGGAACAGGGAGTGTACGAGCAGTACTTC; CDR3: CASRKEQGVYEQYF
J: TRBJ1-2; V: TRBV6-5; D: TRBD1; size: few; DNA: TGTGCCAGCAGTTACAACTCAGGGGGATACTATGGCTACACCTTC; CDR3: CASSYNSGGYYGYTF
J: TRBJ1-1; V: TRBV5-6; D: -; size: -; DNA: TGTGCCAGCAGCTTGGTACCTCGGGGTCGAGGAGAAGCTTTCTTT; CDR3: CASSLVPRGRGEAFF
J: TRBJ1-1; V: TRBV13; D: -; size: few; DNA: TGTGCCAGCAGCTTAAAAGGGAGAGTGGACGGGCACACTGAAGCTTTCTTT; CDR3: CASSLKGRVDGHTEAFF
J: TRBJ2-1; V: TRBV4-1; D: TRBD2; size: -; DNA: TGCGCCAGCAGCCAAGCGACCGGGACTAGCGGGAGAAATGAGCAGTTCTTC; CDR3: CASSQATGTSGRNEQFF
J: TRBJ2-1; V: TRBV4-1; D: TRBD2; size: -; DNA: TGCGCCAGCAGCAAGACCACCGGGACTAGCGGGAGTAGTGAGCAGTTCTTC; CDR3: CASSKTTGTSGSSEQFF
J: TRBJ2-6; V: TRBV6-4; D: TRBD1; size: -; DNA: TGTGCCAGCAGTTCGGACAGGGCTGGGGCCAACGTCCTGACTTTC; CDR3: CASSSDRAGANVLTF
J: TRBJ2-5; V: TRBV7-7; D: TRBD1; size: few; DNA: TGTGCTAGCAGCCCAGGGACAGGCCGACCCTTTCAAGAGACCCAGTACTTC; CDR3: CASSPGTGRPFQETQYF
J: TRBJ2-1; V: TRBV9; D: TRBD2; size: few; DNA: TGTGCCAGCAGCGCCCGGACTAGCGGGTGGAGGGGGGAGCAGTTCTTC; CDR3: CASSARTSGWRGEQFF
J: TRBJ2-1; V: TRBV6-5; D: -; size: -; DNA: TGTGCCAGCAGTCCGGGACTGGTAGCCTACAATGAGCAGTTCTTC; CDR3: CASSPGLVAYNEQFF
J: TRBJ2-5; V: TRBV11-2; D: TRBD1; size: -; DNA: TGTGCCAGCAGCCCCCGGGGACAGGAGCTACAAGAGACCCAGTACTTC; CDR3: CASSPRGQELQETQYF
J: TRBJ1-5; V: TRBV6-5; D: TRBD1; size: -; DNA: TGTGCCAGCAGTCGGACAGGGAATCAGCCCCAGCATTTT; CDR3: CASSRTGNQPQHF
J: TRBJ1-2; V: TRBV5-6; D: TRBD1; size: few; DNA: TGTGCCAGCAGCATAGGACAGGGAAACAATGGCTACACCTTC; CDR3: CASSIGQGNNGYTF
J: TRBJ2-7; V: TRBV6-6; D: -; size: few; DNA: TGTGCCAGCAGTGAGCTGTCTTACGAGCAGTACTTC; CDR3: CASSELSYEQYF
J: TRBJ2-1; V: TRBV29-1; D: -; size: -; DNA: TGCAGCGTTGCACAGGGACGCCGCAATGAGCAGTTCTTC; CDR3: CSVAQGRRNEQFF
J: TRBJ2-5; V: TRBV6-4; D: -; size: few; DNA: TGTGCCAGCAGTGACGGGGCCCAAGAGACCCAGTACTTC; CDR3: CASSDGAQETQYF
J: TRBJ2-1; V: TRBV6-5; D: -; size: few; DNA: TGTGCCAGCAGTTACACCGGGTCCCGTGGGTATGAGCAGTTCTTC; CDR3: CASSYTGSRGYEQFF
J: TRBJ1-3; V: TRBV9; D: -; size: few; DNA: TGTGCCAGCAGCGTAGCGGGGGGCAGCTCTGGAAACACCATATATTTT; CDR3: CASSVAGGSSGNTIYF
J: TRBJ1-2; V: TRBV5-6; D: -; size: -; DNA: TGTGCCAGCAGCTCGAGTGAAGCATATGGCTACACCTTC; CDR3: CASSSSEAYGYTF
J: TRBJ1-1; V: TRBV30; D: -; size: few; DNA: TGTGCCTGGAGTGGCGCACTAATGAACACTGAAGCTTTCTTT; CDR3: CAWSGALMNTEAFF
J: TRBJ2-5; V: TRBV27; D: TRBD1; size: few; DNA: TGTGCCAGCAGTCGACAGGGGGGGAAGGAGACCCAGTACTTC; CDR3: CASSRQGGKETQYF
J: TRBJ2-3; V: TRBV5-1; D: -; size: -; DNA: TGCGCCAGCAGCTCCTCCACAGATACGCAGTATTTT; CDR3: CASSSSTDTQYF
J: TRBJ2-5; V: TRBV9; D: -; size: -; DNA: TGTGCCAGCAGCGTAGCGTTAAGGGGAGAGACCCAGTACTTC; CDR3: CASSVALRGETQYF
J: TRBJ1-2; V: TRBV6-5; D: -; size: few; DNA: TGTGCCAGCAGTTTCCTACAGGGTATTAACTATGGCTACACCTTC; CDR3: CASSFLQGINYGYTF
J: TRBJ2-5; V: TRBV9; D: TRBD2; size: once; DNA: TGTGCCAGCAGCGCGGGGTTCGGGGGGGTACAAGAGACCCAGTACTTC; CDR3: CASSAGFGGVQETQYF
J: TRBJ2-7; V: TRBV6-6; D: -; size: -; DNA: TGTGCCAGCAGTTACTACAGAGAATCCTACGAGCAGTACTTC; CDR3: CASSYYRESYEQYF
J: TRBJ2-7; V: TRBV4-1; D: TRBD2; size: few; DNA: TGCGCCAGCAGCCAAGGGACTAGCGGAGCCTACGAGCAGTACTTC; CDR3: CASSQGTSGAYEQYF
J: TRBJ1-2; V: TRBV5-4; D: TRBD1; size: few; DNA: TGTGCCAGCAGCGTACAACAGGGGTTGGGCTACACCTTC; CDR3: CASSVQQGLGYTF
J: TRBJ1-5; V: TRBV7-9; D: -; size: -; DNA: TGTGCCAGCAGCACAGGACGGCAGCCCCAGCATTTT; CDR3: CASSTGRQPQHF
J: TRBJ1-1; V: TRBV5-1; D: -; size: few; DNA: TGCGCCAGCAGCACCAGGGAAGACACTGAAGCTTTCTTT; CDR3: CASSTREDTEAFF
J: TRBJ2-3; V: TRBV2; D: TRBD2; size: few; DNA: TGTGCCAGCAGCGTACTTACTAGCGAGAGTATCACAGATACGCAGTATTTT; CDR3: CASSVLTSESITDTQYF
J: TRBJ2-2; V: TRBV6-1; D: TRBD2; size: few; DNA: TGTGCCAGCAGTGATCGCGGGAGGGTGGGACGAGGGAACACCGGGGAGCTGTTTTTT; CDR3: CASSDRGRVGRGNTGELFF
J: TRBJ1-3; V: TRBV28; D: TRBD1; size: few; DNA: TGTGCCAGCAGGACCCCGGGACAGGGGTCTGGAAACACCATATATTTT; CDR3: CASRTPGQGSGNTIYF
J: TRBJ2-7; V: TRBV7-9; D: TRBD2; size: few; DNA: TGTGCCAGCAGCTTGCTAGCGGGAGCCCAGGAGCAGTACTTC; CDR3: CASSLLAGAQEQYF
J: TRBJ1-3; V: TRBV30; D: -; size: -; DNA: TGTGCCTGGGGCGGGAGCTCTGGAAACACCATATATTTT; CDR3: CAWGGSSGNTIYF
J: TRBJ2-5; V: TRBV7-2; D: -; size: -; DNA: TGTGCCAGCAGCTTAGGAAGAGGGAGAAGGGAGACCCAGTACTTC; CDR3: CASSLGRGRRETQYF
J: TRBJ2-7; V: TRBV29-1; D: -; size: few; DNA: TGCAGCGTAGATACAGGGAAGAGCTCCTACGAGCAGTACTTC; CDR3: CSVDTGKSSYEQYF
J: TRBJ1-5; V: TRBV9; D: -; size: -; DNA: TGTGCCAGCAGCGTAGGCGTAGATCAGCCCCAGCATTTT; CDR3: CASSVGVDQPQHF
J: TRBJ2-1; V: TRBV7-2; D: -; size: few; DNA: TGTGCCAGCAGCTTTCTACAGTCCTACAATGAGCAGTTCTTC; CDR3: CASSFLQSYNEQFF
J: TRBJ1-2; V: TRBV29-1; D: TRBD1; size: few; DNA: TGCAGCGTCGTTAAAGACAGGGGGACGGTCTATGGCTACACCTTC; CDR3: CSVVKDRGTVYGYTF
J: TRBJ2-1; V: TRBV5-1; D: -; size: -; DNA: TGCGCCAGCAGGCCCGACGCGGGGAACCCAGGTGAGCAGTTCTTC; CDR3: CASRPDAGNPGEQFF
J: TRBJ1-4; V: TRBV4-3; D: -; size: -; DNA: TGCGCCAGCAGCCTAAGAGGGATTAATGAAAAACTGTTTTTT; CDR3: CASSLRGINEKLFF